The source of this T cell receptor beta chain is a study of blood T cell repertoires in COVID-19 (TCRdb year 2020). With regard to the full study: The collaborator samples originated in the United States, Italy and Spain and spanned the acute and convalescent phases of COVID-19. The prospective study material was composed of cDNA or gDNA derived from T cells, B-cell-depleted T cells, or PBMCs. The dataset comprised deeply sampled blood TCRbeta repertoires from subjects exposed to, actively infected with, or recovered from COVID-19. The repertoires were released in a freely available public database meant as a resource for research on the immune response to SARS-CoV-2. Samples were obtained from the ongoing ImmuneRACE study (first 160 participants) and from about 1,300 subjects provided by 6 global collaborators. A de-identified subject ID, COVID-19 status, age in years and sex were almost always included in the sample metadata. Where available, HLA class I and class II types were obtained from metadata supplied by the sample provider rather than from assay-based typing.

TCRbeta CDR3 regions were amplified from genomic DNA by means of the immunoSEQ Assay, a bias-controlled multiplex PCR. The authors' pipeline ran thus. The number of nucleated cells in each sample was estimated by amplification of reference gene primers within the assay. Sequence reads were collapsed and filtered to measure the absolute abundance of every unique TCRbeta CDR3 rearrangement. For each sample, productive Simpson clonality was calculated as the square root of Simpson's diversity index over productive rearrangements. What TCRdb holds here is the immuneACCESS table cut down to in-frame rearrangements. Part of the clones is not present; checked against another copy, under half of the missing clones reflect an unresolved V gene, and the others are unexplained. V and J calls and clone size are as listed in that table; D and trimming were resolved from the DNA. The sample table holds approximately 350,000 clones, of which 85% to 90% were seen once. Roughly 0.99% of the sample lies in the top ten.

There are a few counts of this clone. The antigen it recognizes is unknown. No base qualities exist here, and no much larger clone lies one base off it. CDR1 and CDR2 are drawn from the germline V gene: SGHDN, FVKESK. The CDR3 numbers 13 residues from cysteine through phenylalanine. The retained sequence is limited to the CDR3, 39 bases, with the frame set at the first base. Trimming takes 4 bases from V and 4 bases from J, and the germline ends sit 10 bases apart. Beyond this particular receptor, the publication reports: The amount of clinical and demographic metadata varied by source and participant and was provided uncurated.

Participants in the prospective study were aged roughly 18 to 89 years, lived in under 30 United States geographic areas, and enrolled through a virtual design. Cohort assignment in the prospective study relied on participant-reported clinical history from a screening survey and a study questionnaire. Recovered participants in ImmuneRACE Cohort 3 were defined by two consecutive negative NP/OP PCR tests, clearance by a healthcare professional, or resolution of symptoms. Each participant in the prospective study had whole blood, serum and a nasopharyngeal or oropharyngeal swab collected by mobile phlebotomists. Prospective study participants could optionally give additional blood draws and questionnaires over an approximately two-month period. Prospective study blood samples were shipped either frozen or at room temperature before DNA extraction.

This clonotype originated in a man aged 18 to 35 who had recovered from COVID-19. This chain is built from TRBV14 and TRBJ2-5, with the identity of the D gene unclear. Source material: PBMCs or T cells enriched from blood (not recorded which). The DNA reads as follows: TGTGCCAGCAGCCTTTTCCTGCGAGAGACCCAGTACTTC. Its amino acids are CASSLFLRETQYF.